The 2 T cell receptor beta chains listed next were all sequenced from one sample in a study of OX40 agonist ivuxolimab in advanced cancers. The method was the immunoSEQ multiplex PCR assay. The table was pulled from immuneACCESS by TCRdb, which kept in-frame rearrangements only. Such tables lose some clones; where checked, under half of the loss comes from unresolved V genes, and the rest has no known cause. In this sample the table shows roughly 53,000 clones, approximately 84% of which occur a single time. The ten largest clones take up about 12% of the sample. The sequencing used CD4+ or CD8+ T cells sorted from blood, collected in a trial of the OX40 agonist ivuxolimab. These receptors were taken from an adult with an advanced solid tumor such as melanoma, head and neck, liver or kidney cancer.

CDR3 region: CASSQDLMGETQYF. The CDR3 DNA follows: TGTGCCAGCAGTCAGGACCTAATGGGAGAGACCCAGTACTTC. This sequence joins TRBV6-5 and TRBJ2-5; D ambiguous. Trimming stripped 5 bases from V and 4 bases from J, with 14 bases between. The CDR3 runs to 14 residues. Germline V gives CDR1 MNHEY, CDR2 SVGAGI.

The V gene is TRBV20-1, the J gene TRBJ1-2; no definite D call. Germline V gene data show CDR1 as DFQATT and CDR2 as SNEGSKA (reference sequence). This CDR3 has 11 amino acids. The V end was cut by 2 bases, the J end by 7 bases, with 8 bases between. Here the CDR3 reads CSARWRAGYTF. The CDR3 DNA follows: TGCAGTGCTAGATGGCGAGCTGGCTACACCTTC.